This note documents a single T cell receptor beta chain sequence. Antigen specificity is unknown. This may be a read error: a much more frequent sequence differs by one nucleotide. This sample is drawn from a study of T-cell memory formation after mild COVID-19. About the research overall: Largely donor-specific TCR clusters were found. Study-wide findings and caveats: Pre-infection memory harbored some responding clones, suggesting cross-reactive memory joined. Second-wave clones that peaked on day 37 lacked confirmed SARS-CoV-2 specificity.

5'RACE, which relied on constant-segment primers, yielded TCR alpha and TCR beta cDNA libraries carrying sample barcodes and UMIs. TCRdb redid the calling of the 5' RACE reads with MiXCR, one entry per CDR3 protein. The repertoire holds over 10,000 distinct CDR3 sequences, with around 11% as singletons. V shed 3 bases and J shed 13 bases, with 12 bases lying between them. This CDR3 is built from 11 residues. The chain is built from TRBV12-3 or TRBV12-4 and TRBJ1-2; unclear D gene. The clonotype comes from an adult woman who had mild COVID-19 (a few samples of this study predate the infection). Cell type and time point are not known. The sequenced sample consisted of PBMCs or a T cell subset sorted from them (not recorded which). CDR3 DNA sequence: TGTGCCAGCAGTTTTAAAGGGTCCGGCACCTTC. Its translation: CASSFKGSGTF.